These 32 T cell receptor beta chains share one sample of origin, sequenced in a study of blood T cell repertoires in COVID-19. Assay: immunoSEQ multiplex PCR; the TCRdb copy retains only in-frame clones and omits some. The profile shows around 320,000 clones, about nine tenths of them singletons. The sequencing input was peripheral blood. The receptors derive from a woman between 25 and 40 years old with COVID-19, enrolled during active disease.

This clone was counted a few times. This rearrangement joins TRBV2 to TRBJ2-5; 8 bases match TRBD1. There are 14 residues in the CDR3. J gave up 2 bases and V 7 bases, and 6 bases lay outside the gene matches. CDR1 is SNHLY, CDR2 FYNNEI, per germline. The CDR3 reads CASKRDRLQETQYF. CDR3 nucleotide sequence: TGTGCCAGCAAGAGGGACAGGCTACAAGAGACCCAGTACTTC.

The rearrangement links TRBV2 to TRBJ2-3; TRBD2 aligns across 12 bases. Germline trimming cut 0 bases from V and 4 bases from J; bases unmatched to any gene: 11. The CDR3 runs 19 residues. CDR1 is SNHLY and CDR2 is FYNNEI in the germline V gene. In nucleotides, the CDR3 is TGTGCCAGCAGTGAAGCCGGTGGAGGGCTAGCGGGGGGGGCAGATACGCAGTATTTT. It yields the protein CASSEAGGGLAGGADTQYF.

This clone is a singleton in its sample. This chain joins TRBV19 and TRBJ2-5, with 12 nucleotides matching TRBD2. This CDR3 region has 16 residues. The germline V gene encodes CDR1 LNHDA and CDR2 SQIVND (reference sequence). Unmatched junction bases numbered 9, after V lost 6 bases and J lost 4 bases. Here the CDR3 reads CASRRLAGVGRETQYF. The CDR3 nucleotides read TGTGCCAGTAGAAGACTAGCGGGGGTGGGGAGAGAGACCCAGTACTTC.

The rearrangement joins TRBV28 to TRBJ1-2; 7 bases are a match to TRBD1. Trimming took 5 bases from V and 6 from J; bases not matched to a gene: 9. Germline V gives CDR1 MDHEN, CDR2 SYDVKM. The CDR3 extends over 14 amino acids. The CDR3 nucleotides read TGTGCCAGCAGTCTTATGGACAGGCCGAATGGCTACACCTTC. It specifies CASSLMDRPNGYTF.

The count of this clone is one. The chain combines TRBV19 with TRBJ2-1, with D perhaps matching TRBD2 (6 bases). The V end lost 2 bases, the J end lost 9 bases, and 11 bases lay between the germline ends. CDR1 and CDR2 from the germline V gene are LNHDA and SQIVND (reference sequence). This CDR3 is built from 13 residues. The CDR3 region has the DNA TGTGCCAGTAGTATAACTAGCTCGGGTGAGCAGTTCTTC. Protein: CASSITSSGEQFF.

This sequence joins TRBV5-1 and TRBJ1-6; D gene ambiguous. V dropped 2 bases and J dropped 5 bases, with 5 bases sitting between them. Germline lookup yields CDR1 SGHRS and CDR2 YFSETQ. The CDR3 is 13 residues long. CDR3 region: CASSLNNNSPLHF. The CDR3 DNA is TGCGCCAGCAGCTTAAACAATAATTCACCCCTCCACTTT.

This clone was recorded only once. The CDR3 DNA is TGTGCCAGCAGCGACAGACAGGGGTCGGTGGCACCCCTCCACTTT. Translation: CASSDRQGSVAPLHF. The chain joins TRBV3-1 (or the pseudogene TRBV3-2) to TRBJ1-6, with 8 bases lining up with TRBD1. V was pared by 5 bases and J by 11 bases, with 11 bases of the junction left unmatched. The CDR3 sequence is 15 residues long. Germline lookup yields CDR1 LGHDT and CDR2 YNNKEL (reference sequence).

The CDR3 here is CASSLDSHQETQYF. CDR3 bases: TGTGCCAGCAGCTTAGACAGCCACCAAGAGACCCAGTACTTC. The chain couples TRBV13 to TRBJ2-5, with no clear D. Germline CDR1 PRHDT, CDR2 FYEKMQ (reference sequence). The CDR3 runs 14 residues. Trimming shortened V by 1 base and J by 0 bases, and 6 bases separated the two germline ends.

This clone came up once. The gene calls are TRBV6-5 and TRBJ1-4, with D perhaps TRBD1 (6 bases). The germline CDR1 and CDR2 sequences are MNHEY and SVGAGI. The ends were cut back, 6 bases at V and 6 bases at J, with 17 bases in the middle. The CDR3 sequence is 15 residues long. CDR3 sequence: CASSQRGGRDEKLFF. CDR3 sequence (DNA): TGTGCCAGCAGCCAGAGGGGGGGGCGAGATGAAAAACTGTTTTTT.

The chain is built from TRBV7-9 and TRBJ2-7; 8 bases map to TRBD2. CDR1 and CDR2 (germline): SEHNR, FQNEAQ (reference sequence). V shed 5 bases, J shed 4 bases, and the junction held 10 bases outside the gene matches. The CDR3 length is 15 residues. CDR3: CASSPRGAGGYEQYF. The CDR3 DNA reads as TGTGCCAGCAGCCCCCGCGGGGCGGGGGGTTACGAGCAGTACTTC.

CDR3 coding DNA: TGCAGCGCGGAGGGGTTGAACACTGAAGCTTTCTTT. It codes for CSAEGLNTEAFF. The chain links TRBV29-1 to TRBJ1-1; the D gene is possibly TRBD1 (5 bases). Looked up from germline, CDR1 is SQVTM and CDR2 is ANQGSEA. The length of the CDR3 is 12 residues. With 7 bases removed from V and 0 bases from J, the gap between germline ends came to 9 bases.

The chain joins TRBV11-2 to TRBJ1-1, with D possibly matching TRBD1 (5 bases). The CDR3 totals 13 residues. Germline V gene lookup returns CDR1 SGHAT and CDR2 FQNNGV. Trimming removed 3 bases at V and 4 bases at J, with 9 bases between. This CDR3 reads CASSFRGGTEAFF. The CDR3 nucleotides are TGTGCCAGCAGCTTCCGGGGGGGCACTGAAGCTTTCTTT.

The chain combines TRBV21-1 with TRBJ1-2; the tabulated D call, TRBD1, remains unverified against the DNA. TRBV21-1 is given as a pseudogene. The CDR3 is 13 residues long. DNA of the CDR3: TGTGCCATCCCCGGGGACAACATCTATGGCTACACCTTC. Residues: CAIPGDNIYGYTF.

The chain has TRBV14 and TRBJ2-1; 9 bases line up with TRBD1. Unmatched junction bases numbered 7, after V lost 4 bases and J lost 6 bases. The length of the CDR3 is 15 residues. CDR1 and CDR2 from the germline V gene are SGHDN and FVKESK. The CDR3 sequence is CASSRGPGQGNEQFF. CDR3 DNA sequence: TGTGCCAGCAGCCGAGGGCCGGGACAGGGCAATGAGCAGTTCTTC.

V usage is TRBV21-1 and J usage is TRBJ2-1; the table names TRBD1, a call not compared with the DNA. TRBV21-1 is classified as a pseudogene. The CDR3 is made up of 17 amino acids. CDR3 residues: CASSKAGDRQGVDEQFF. In DNA, the CDR3 is TGTGCCAGCAGCAAAGCGGGGGACAGGCAAGGGGTGGATGAGCAGTTCTTC.

The rearrangement joins TRBV2 to TRBJ1-6; a weak D match, TRBD1 (6 bases). Germline CDR1 is SNHLY and CDR2 is FYNNEI. Trimming took 4 bases from V and 6 from J, leaving 16 bases between them. The CDR3 extends over 16 amino acids. The CDR3 coding sequence is TGTGCCAGCAGTGCCTTACGACAGGACCGTAATTCACCCCTCCACTTT. Protein product: CASSALRQDRNSPLHF.

This sequence joins TRBV6-5 and TRBJ2-3; TRBD2 matches 8 bases. The V gene's germline CDR1 is MNHEY and CDR2 SVGAGI. The trim removed 3 bases at V and 1 base at J, leaving 3 bases unmatched. The CDR3 is 15 residues long. The CDR3 sequence: CASSYTGGGTDTQYF. The CDR3, as DNA: TGTGCCAGCAGTTATACCGGGGGGGGCACAGATACGCAGTATTTT.

CDR3 sequence (DNA): TGCGCCAGCAGCCGGATGACTAGCCGAGAGACCCAGTACTTC. The encoded protein is CASSRMTSRETQYF. The genes are TRBV5-1 and TRBJ2-5, with TRBD2 matching 7 bases. This CDR3 region has 14 residues. Losses at the gene ends were 4 bases for V and 4 bases for J; bases not matched to a gene: 7. CDR1 is SGHRS, CDR2 YFSETQ, per germline. Variable domain in full (rest from reference TRBV5-1 and TRBJ2-5): KAGVTQTPRYLIKTRGQQVTLSCSPISGHRSVSWYQQTPGQGLQFLFEYFSETQRNKGNFPGRFSGRQFSNSRSEMNVSTLELGDSALYLCASSRMTSRETQYFGPGTRLLVL.

This rearrangement joins TRBV10-3 to TRBJ1-2, with 8 bases lining up with TRBD1. Germline assignment: CDR1 ENHRY and CDR2 SYGVKD. V was pared by 1 base and J by 8 bases, with 6 bases of the junction left unmatched. This CDR3 region has 14 residues. CDR3 bases: TGTGCCATCAGTGAGTGGGGGACAGGAGGCGGCTACACCTTC. This encodes CAISEWGTGGGYTF.

This clone was picked up one time. The chain joins TRBV4-1 to TRBJ2-1; maybe TRBD2 (8 bases). Per germline, CDR1 MGHRA and CDR2 YSYEKL. This CDR3 spans 18 amino acids. Deletions cut 0 bases from V and 5 bases from J, with 20 bases between. DNA of the CDR3: TGCGCCAGCAGCCAAGAGGGGTCGGGAGGGGGCCCCGACAATGAGCAGTTCTTC. Its translation: CASSQEGSGGGPDNEQFF.

This chain uses TRBV5-5 with TRBJ1-3, with D uncertain. CDR1 and CDR2 (germline): SGHKS, YYEKEE (reference sequence). Trimming shortened V by 0 bases and J by 0 bases, and 7 bases separated the two germline ends. CDR3 length: 15 residues. The DNA for the CDR3 is TGTGCCAGCAGCTTGGTGGCAATCTCTGGAAACACCATATATTTT. It is translated as CASSLVAISGNTIYF.

The chain couples TRBV2 to TRBJ2-7, with D tentatively TRBD2 (6 bases). The CDR3 covers 12 residues. Trimming shortened V by 7 bases and J by 5 bases, and 12 bases separated the two germline ends. CDR1 SNHLY and CDR2 FYNNEI come from the germline V gene. In DNA form, the CDR3 reads TGTGCCAGCAAAAGTCGCGGGGACGAGCAGTACTTC. Amino acids: CASKSRGDEQYF.

V is TRBV6-5 and J is TRBJ2-1, with TRBD1 as a possible D gene (7 bases). The CDR3 covers 14 residues. In germline, CDR1 is MNHEY, CDR2 SVGAGI. The ends were cut back, 7 bases at V and 1 base at J, with 11 bases in the middle. This chain's CDR3 is CASTPGGSYNEQFF. CDR3 nucleotides: TGTGCCAGCACCCCAGGGGGGTCCTACAATGAGCAGTTCTTC.

This sequence joins TRBV27 and TRBJ2-5; TRBD2 matches at 11 bases. Germline V lookup: CDR1 MNHEY, CDR2 SMNVEV (reference sequence). The CDR3 contains 16 residues. Trimming at V came to 0 bases and at J to 8 bases, leaving 8 bases not matched to a gene. In DNA form, the CDR3 reads TGTGCCAGCAGTTTATCGAAGACTAGCGGGGTGGGAACCCAGTACTTC. Translating it yields CASSLSKTSGVGTQYF.

In its sample, this clone was seen a few times. The gene calls are TRBV6-4 and TRBJ2-1; 12 nucleotides agree with TRBD2. Germline V gene lookup returns CDR1 MRHNA and CDR2 SNTAGT. The V segment lost 3 bases and the J segment 6 bases; nucleotides outside the gene matches: 0. This CDR3 comprises 14 residues. The CDR3 coding sequence is TGTGCCAGCAGTGAACTAGCGGGGGGCAATGAGCAGTTCTTC. Residues: CASSELAGGNEQFF.

The chain couples TRBV5-1 to TRBJ2-2, with D perhaps TRBD2 (5 bases). Trimming stripped 4 bases from V and 5 bases from J, with 9 bases between. The length of the CDR3 is 13 residues. The germline V gene encodes CDR1 SGHRS and CDR2 YFSETQ. The CDR3 is CASSVRETGELFF. The CDR3 coding sequence is TGCGCCAGCAGCGTTCGGGAAACCGGGGAGCTGTTTTTT. The whole variable domain, remainder taken from reference TRBV5-1 and TRBJ2-2, is KAGVTQTPRYLIKTRGQQVTLSCSPISGHRSVSWYQQTPGQGLQFLFEYFSETQRNKGNFPGRFSGRQFSNSRSEMNVSTLELGDSALYLCASSVRETGELFFGEGSRLTVL.

The sample holds one count of this clone. This chain links TRBV3-1 (or the pseudogene TRBV3-2) with TRBJ2-7; perhaps TRBD1 as D (6 bases). V gave up 0 bases and J gave up 5 bases, with 11 bases separating them. There are 14 residues in the CDR3. Germline V CDR1 and CDR2: LGHDT, YNNKEL (reference sequence). The CDR3 loop is CASSQEAPGDEQYF. CDR3 nucleotide sequence: TGTGCCAGCAGCCAAGAAGCCCCAGGGGACGAGCAGTACTTC.

This chain links TRBV6-6 with TRBJ2-7; 8 bases are a match to TRBD1. Trimming removed 0 bases from V and 5 bases from J; junction bases left unmatched: 6. This CDR3 spans 15 amino acids. Per the germline V gene, CDR1 is MNHNY and CDR2 is SVGAGI (reference sequence). The CDR3 DNA sequence: TGTGCCAGCAGTTACTCGAGGGCAGGGGGCGACGAGCAGTACTTC. It encodes CASSYSRAGGDEQYF.

The chain links TRBV3-1 (or the pseudogene TRBV3-2) to TRBJ1-2; TRBD1 matches 8 bases. The CDR3 is 15 residues long. Germline CDR1 and CDR2: LGHDT and YNNKEL (reference sequence). Trimming removed 0 bases from V and 2 bases from J; junction bases left unmatched: 2. The CDR3 DNA is TGTGCCAGCAGCCAAGAGGACAGGGCAAACTATGGCTACACCTTC. Its protein product is CASSQEDRANYGYTF.

The J gene is TRBJ2-1, the V gene TRBV28; no clear D. Looked up from germline, CDR1 is MDHEN and CDR2 is SYDVKM. Deletions cut 5 bases from V and 7 bases from J, with 9 bases between. The CDR3 spans 12 residues. The CDR3 protein is CASSPELNEQFF. CDR3 DNA: TGTGCCAGCAGTCCTGAGCTGAATGAGCAGTTCTTC. Full variable domain (outside the CDR3, taken from reference TRBV28 and TRBJ2-1): DVKVTQSSRYLVKRTGEKVFLECVQDMDHENMFWYRQDPGLGLRLIYFSYDVKMKEKGDIPEGYSVSREKKERFSLILESASTNQTSMYLCASSPELNEQFFGPGTRLTVL.

This chain uses TRBV19 with TRBJ1-2, with TRBD1 identical over 7 bases. The length of the CDR3 is 11 residues. Trimming removed 9 bases from V and 5 bases from J; junction bases left unmatched: 3. The germline CDR1 and CDR2 sequences are LNHDA and SQIVND (reference sequence). CDR3 loop: CAREGAYGYTF. In DNA form, the CDR3 reads TGTGCCAGGGAGGGGGCATATGGCTACACCTTC.

The J gene is TRBJ2-3, the V gene TRBV6-5; D gene unclear. Looked up from germline, CDR1 is MNHEY and CDR2 is SVGAGI. The V gene lost 7 bases and the J gene lost 7 bases, with 12 bases spanning the gap. The CDR3 runs 12 residues. The CDR3 coding sequence is TGTGCCAGCACCTCCTATCCGAATACGCAGTATTTT. Translation: CASTSYPNTQYF.